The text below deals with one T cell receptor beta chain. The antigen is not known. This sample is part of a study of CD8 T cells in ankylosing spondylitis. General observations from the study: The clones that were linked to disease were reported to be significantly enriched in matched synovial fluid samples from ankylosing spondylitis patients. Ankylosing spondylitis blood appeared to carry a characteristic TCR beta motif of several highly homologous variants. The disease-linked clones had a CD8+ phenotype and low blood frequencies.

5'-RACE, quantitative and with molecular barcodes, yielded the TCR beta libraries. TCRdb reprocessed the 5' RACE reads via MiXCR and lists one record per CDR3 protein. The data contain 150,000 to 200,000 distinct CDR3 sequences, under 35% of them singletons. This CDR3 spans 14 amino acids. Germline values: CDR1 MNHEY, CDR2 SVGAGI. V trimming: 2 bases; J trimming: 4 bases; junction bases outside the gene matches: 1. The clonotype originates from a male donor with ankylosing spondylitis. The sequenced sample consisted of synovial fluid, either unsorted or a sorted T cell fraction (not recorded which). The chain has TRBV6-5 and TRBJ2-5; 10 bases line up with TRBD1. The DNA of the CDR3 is TGTGCCAGCAGTTACGACAGGGGGCGAGAGACCCAGTACTTC. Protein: CASSYDRGRETQYF.